Listed here are 14 T cell receptor beta chains from one sample, sequenced in a study of pediatric ulcerative colitis (dated by TCRdb to 2018 to 2020). The method was the immunoSEQ multiplex PCR assay. TCRdb stores this immuneACCESS table with in-frame sequences only. Part of the clones is absent; in the studies checked, under half of the shortfall reflects unresolved V genes, and no reason is known for the rest. Counted in this sample were about 64,000 clones; roughly nine tenths of them appeared once. About 3.5% of the sample is held by the ten biggest clonotypes. Material: blood. All receptors derive from a boy aged 5-17 years with severe ulcerative colitis.

The chain has TRBV6-1 and TRBJ1-2, with a weak D call TRBD1 (5 bases). The CDR3 is 13 residues long. CDR1 is MNHNS, CDR2 SASEGT, per germline. The germline V and J ends were trimmed by 10 bases and 8 bases, with 20 bases remaining between them. CDR3 residues: CAIGERDAPGYTF. For the CDR3, the DNA is TGTGCCATCGGGGAGAGGGACGCTCCCGGCTACACCTTC.

CDR3 coding DNA: TGTGCCTGGGAACAGGGGAACACTGAAGCTTTCTTT. Translated, it gives CAWEQGNTEAFF. This chain links TRBV30 with TRBJ1-1, with D possibly TRBD1 on 6 matching bases. CDR3 length: 12 amino acids. CDR1 and CDR2 from the germline V gene are GTSNPN and SVGIG (reference sequence). Between the trimmed V and J ends, which lost 5 bases and 1 base, there was a span of 8 bases.

A single count supports this clone. The chain is built from TRBV6-4 and TRBJ1-2; D is unresolved. Germline V lookup: CDR1 MRHNA, CDR2 SNTAGT. The CDR3 spans 15 residues. V lost 3 bases and J lost 2, with 13 bases in between. The CDR3 bases are TGTGCCAGCAGTGAAGGGTCAGGCGGGAACTATGGCTACACCTTC. This sequence encodes CASSEGSGGNYGYTF.

The chain joins TRBV10-1 to TRBJ2-5; no reliable D call. Trimming took 4 bases from V and 5 from J, leaving 5 bases between them. The CDR3 consists of 11 residues. CDR1 is WNHNN and CDR2 is SYGVQD in the germline V gene (reference sequence). The CDR3 reads CASSAGETQYF. In DNA, the CDR3 is TGCGCCAGCAGTGCCGGGGAGACCCAGTACTTC.

V usage is TRBV7-2 and J usage is TRBJ2-7; D is perhaps TRBD2 (6 bases). V shed 1 base and J shed 6 bases, with 13 bases lying between them. The CDR3 has 14 amino acids. The V gene's germline CDR1 is SGHTA and CDR2 FQGNSA. The CDR3 is CASSLVRRGGEQYF. The CDR3 DNA reads TGTGCCAGCAGCTTAGTCAGGAGGGGCGGCGAGCAGTACTTC.

V usage is TRBV2 and J usage is TRBJ2-3; 10 bases map to TRBD2. Trimming at V came to 6 bases and at J to 5 bases, leaving 5 bases not matched to a gene. The CDR3 has 14 amino acids. Per germline, CDR1 SNHLY and CDR2 FYNNEI. The CDR3 sequence is CASRVAGGIDTQYF. The CDR3, as DNA: TGTGCCAGCAGGGTAGCGGGAGGCATAGATACGCAGTATTTT.

The V call is TRBV7-9, the J call TRBJ1-2, with 7 bases lining up with TRBD1. The CDR3 covers 16 residues. V lost 6 bases and J lost 1; bases outside the gene matches: 11. Germline-derived CDR1 and CDR2 are SEHNR and FQNEAQ (reference sequence). The CDR3 here is CASSTFWDSDNYGYTF. CDR3 nucleotides: TGTGCCAGCAGTACCTTCTGGGACAGCGATAACTATGGCTACACCTTC.

The gene calls are TRBV30 and TRBJ1-2; TRBD1 agrees at 8 bases. Trimming cost V 3 bases and J 4 bases; bases outside gene matches: 10. In germline, CDR1 is GTSNPN, CDR2 SVGIG (reference sequence). The CDR3 has 15 amino acids. The DNA of the CDR3 is TGTGCCTGGAGATTCCGGGACAGGAGTCTCTATGGCTACACCTTC. Its protein is CAWRFRDRSLYGYTF.

The chain has TRBV7-8 and TRBJ1-4; unclear D gene. This CDR3 region has 14 residues. V dropped 2 bases and J dropped 8 bases, with 12 bases sitting between them. Per the germline V gene, CDR1 is SGHVS and CDR2 is FQNEAQ. As DNA, the CDR3 is TGTGCCAGCAGCTTATCCCCGGGTGGGGAAAAACTGTTTTTT. Translated, it gives CASSLSPGGEKLFF. Variable domain in full (rest from reference TRBV7-8 and TRBJ1-4): GAGVSQSPRYKVAKRGQDVALRCDPISGHVSLFWYQQALGQGPEFLTYFQNEAQLDKSGLPSDRFFAERPEGSVSTLKIQRTQQEDSAVYLCASSLSPGGEKLFFGSGTQLSVL.

The genes are TRBV18 and TRBJ1-1, with D perhaps matching TRBD1 (5 bases). CDR3 length: 14 amino acids. Looked up from germline, CDR1 is KGHSH and CDR2 is LQKENI. V shed 3 bases and J shed 4 bases, with 12 bases lying between them. The CDR3 region is CASSPDSFGTEAFF. The CDR3 region has the DNA TGTGCCAGCTCACCCGACAGTTTCGGCACTGAAGCTTTCTTT. The full variable domain, its missing parts supplied by reference TRBV18 and TRBJ1-1, is NAGVMQNPRHLVRRRGQEARLRCSPMKGHSHVYWYRQLPEEGLKFMVYLQKENIIDESGMPKERFSAEFPKEGPSILRIQQVVRGDSAAYFCASSPDSFGTEAFFGQGTRLTVV.

This clone was detected a few times. J is TRBJ2-3 and V is TRBV7-2, with D maybe TRBD2 (6 bases). V lost 7 bases to trimming and J lost 0 bases, with 17 bases between them. The germline CDR1 and CDR2 sequences are SGHTA and FQGNSA. This CDR3 has 16 residues. The CDR3: CASTPSGDPSTDTQYF. CDR3 bases: TGTGCCAGCACACCATCGGGAGACCCTAGCACAGATACGCAGTATTTT.

This sequence joins TRBV7-2 and TRBJ1-2; maybe TRBD1 (5 bases). V gave up 5 bases and J gave up 5 bases, with 15 bases separating them. Germline CDR1 SGHTA, CDR2 FQGNSA. The CDR3 is 14 residues long. CDR3 in amino acids: CASSNTGGGYGYTF. The CDR3 nucleotides read TGTGCCAGCAGCAATACCGGGGGAGGGTATGGCTACACCTTC.

The CDR3 reads CASSLGYSSEQYF. Here the CDR3 DNA reads TGTGCCAGCAGCTTAGGGTACAGCTCCGAGCAGTACTTC. This chain connects TRBV7-2 to TRBJ2-7; D call uncertain. Germline lookup yields CDR1 SGHTA and CDR2 FQGNSA. Trimming took off 1 base at V and 6 bases at J, with 10 bases between the two ends. This CDR3 comprises 13 residues. The full variable domain, completed using reference TRBV7-2 and TRBJ2-7, is GAGVSQSPSNKVTEKGKDVELRCDPISGHTALYWYRQSLGQGLEFLIYFQGNSAPDKSGLPSDRFSAERTGGSVSTLTIQRTQQEDSAVYLCASSLGYSSEQYFGPGTRLTVT.

The genes are TRBV7-8 and TRBJ1-5, with a tentative D call TRBD1 (6 bases). Germline CDR1 SGHVS, CDR2 FQNEAQ. The V and J ends lost 2 bases and 0 bases respectively, with 8 bases between them. The CDR3 consists of 15 residues. In DNA form, the CDR3 reads TGTGCCAGCAGCTTAAGGACAGATAGCAATCAGCCCCAGCATTTT. Translating gives CASSLRTDSNQPQHF.